This T cell receptor beta chain was recorded in a study of graft-versus-host responses after intestinal transplantation. Turning to this clone: Its antigen is unidentified.

This table comes from immunoSEQ multiplex PCR, and its TCRdb copy is limited to in-frame clones, with some not included. The repertoire consists of over 75,000 clones, with about nine tenths occurring once and the leading ten covering about 8%. Per germline, CDR1 SGHAT and CDR2 FQNNGV. Losses at the gene ends were 3 bases for V and 4 bases for J; bases not matched to a gene: 3. This CDR3 has 15 amino acids. This clonotype was obtained from a human donor who was the organ donor for an intestinal transplant. The J gene is TRBJ2-7, the V gene TRBV11-2; the match to TRBD2 covers 13 bases. This specimen consisted of unstimulated CD8+ T cells sorted from spleen or lymph node cells, obtained before transplant. The CDR3 DNA follows: TGTGCCAGCAGCTTCGGACTAGCGGGGGTTTACGAGCAGTACTTC. Translation: CASSFGLAGVYEQYF.